These 22 T cell receptor beta chains share one sample of origin, sequenced in a study of PD-1 blockade in classical Hodgkin lymphoma. The table came from immunoSEQ multiplex PCR; TCRdb's copy has only in-frame clones and leaves some out. Among approximately 70,000 clones listed, just over 90% were seen once. Patients all relapsed after autologous stem cell transplantation, and there was variation in brentuximab vedotin exposure. Sequences were derived from peripheral blood mononuclear cells (PBMCs), sampled at baseline. These receptors were taken from a human donor with classical Hodgkin lymphoma.

This clone was recorded only once. The gene calls are TRBV9 and TRBJ2-3; a possible D gene is TRBD1 (6 bases). The CDR3 runs 15 residues. Trimming removed 4 bases at V and 2 bases at J, with 14 bases between. Germline loops: CDR1 SGDLS, CDR2 YYNGEE. As DNA, the CDR3 is TGTGCCAGCAGCCCTACCGGGACACACACAGATACGCAGTATTTT. This translates into CASSPTGTHTDTQYF.

Here the CDR3 reads CASSSLGAGELFF. The CDR3 nucleotides read TGTGCCAGCAGCTCTCTGGGTGCCGGGGAGCTGTTTTTT. The chain employs TRBV9 and TRBJ2-2; D is uncertain. The CDR3 sequence is 13 residues long. Germline V gene lookup returns CDR1 SGDLS and CDR2 YYNGEE. Trimming removed 4 bases at V and 6 bases at J, with 10 bases between. The full variable domain, in which reference TRBV9 and TRBJ2-2 provide the parts outside the CDR3, is DSGVTQTPKHLITATGQRVTLRCSPRSGDLSVYWYQQSLDQGLQFLIQYYNGEERAKGNILERFSAQQFPDLHSELNLSSLELGDSALYFCASSSLGAGELFFGEGSRLTVL.

This chain uses TRBV7-8 with TRBJ1-1, with 8 bases lining up with TRBD1. Germline-derived CDR1 and CDR2 are SGHVS and FQNEAQ. The V and J ends lost 4 bases and 2 bases, in that order; junction bases with no gene match: 3. The CDR3 consists of 14 residues. CDR3 residues: CASSSGTGNTEAFF. For the CDR3, the DNA is TGTGCCAGCAGCTCCGGGACAGGAAACACTGAAGCTTTCTTT.

The rearrangement links TRBV6-6 to TRBJ2-5; D not resolved. Germline V gene data show CDR1 as MNHNY and CDR2 as SVGAGI (reference sequence). CDR3 length equals 15 residues. V lost 2 bases, J lost 1 base, and 11 bases lay in between. The CDR3 protein is CASSYPPSLQETQYF. In DNA form, the CDR3 reads TGTGCCAGCAGTTACCCCCCCTCACTCCAAGAGACCCAGTACTTC.

V usage is TRBV4-2 and J usage is TRBJ2-7; the D gene is possibly TRBD2 (6 bases). Germline V gives CDR1 LGHNA, CDR2 YNFKEQ. Trimming pared 6 bases from V and 3 bases from J, leaving 30 bases between. The CDR3 sequence is 19 residues long. The CDR3: CASRPDDPVPRGSLYEQYF. CDR3 sequence (DNA): TGTGCCAGCAGACCCGACGATCCCGTACCCCGGGGGTCCCTCTACGAGCAGTACTTC.

The CDR3 loop reads CASSYGLGQGYSPLHF. In DNA, the CDR3 is TGTGCCAGCAGTTACGGTCTAGGACAGGGCTATTCACCCCTCCACTTT. The J gene is TRBJ1-6, the V gene TRBV6-5; 8 bases are shared with TRBD1. Germline trimming cut 2 bases from V and 8 bases from J; bases unmatched to any gene: 8. CDR3 length equals 16 residues. Germline CDR1 is MNHEY and CDR2 is SVGAGI.

The chain has TRBV19 and TRBJ1-5, with TRBD1 matching 7 bases. The trim removed 4 bases at V and 6 bases at J, leaving 9 bases unmatched. Looked up from germline, CDR1 is LNHDA and CDR2 is SQIVND (reference sequence). The CDR3 contains 15 residues. DNA of the CDR3: TGTGCCAGTAGTACCAGACAGGGCCTGAGTCAGCCCCAGCATTTT. Translating gives CASSTRQGLSQPQHF.

V and J are TRBV9 and TRBJ2-2; D remains ambiguous. Germline loops: CDR1 SGDLS, CDR2 YYNGEE. CDR3 length: 15 amino acids. The V end was cut by 7 bases, the J end by 1 base, with 14 bases between. CDR3 loop: CASGVGRQNTGELFF. The CDR3 DNA reads as TGTGCCAGCGGTGTTGGGCGCCAGAACACCGGGGAGCTGTTTTTT.

A single count supports this clone. The genes are TRBV7-2 and TRBJ2-3; D is unclear. This CDR3 region has 12 residues. Trimming left V 1 base short and J 4 bases short, with 3 bases between. Per the germline V gene, CDR1 is SGHTA and CDR2 is FQGNSA. In DNA, the CDR3 is TGTGCCAGCAGCTTAGTCGCAGATACGCAGTATTTT. Encoded protein: CASSLVADTQYF.

The chain recombines TRBV6-5 with TRBJ1-6; D unresolved. The CDR3 totals 15 residues. Germline V gene lookup returns CDR1 MNHEY and CDR2 SVGAGI. V lost 8 bases and J lost 0, with 11 bases in between. The CDR3 is CASREESSYNSPLHF. CDR3 bases: TGTGCCAGCCGAGAGGAGAGCTCCTATAATTCACCCCTCCACTTT.

This clone was seen a single time. The genes are TRBV7-6 and TRBJ2-1; D call uncertain. V was shortened by 1 base and J by 0 bases, with 7 bases between the two germline ends. The CDR3 runs 15 residues. CDR1 and CDR2 (germline): SGHVS, FNYEAQ. The CDR3: CASSLDGSSYNEQFF. CDR3 in DNA: TGTGCCAGCAGCTTAGACGGAAGCTCCTACAATGAGCAGTTCTTC.

The chain combines TRBV5-1 with TRBJ2-3, with 8 bases that match TRBD2. Germline V gene lookup returns CDR1 SGHRS and CDR2 YFSETQ. There are 14 residues in the CDR3. J lost 1 base, V lost 4 bases, and 2 bases had no gene match. The CDR3 DNA reads as TGCGCCAGCAGCCCGACTAGCGGCACAGATACGCAGTATTTT. It encodes CASSPTSGTDTQYF.

V and J are TRBV5-1 and TRBJ1-3, with TRBD1 as a possible D gene (6 bases). The CDR3 is 14 residues long. V lost 2 bases to trimming and J lost 6 bases, with 12 bases between them. Germline V gives CDR1 SGHRS, CDR2 YFSETQ. This chain's CDR3 is CASSFSGVSNTIYF. The CDR3 DNA is TGCGCCAGCAGCTTCTCAGGGGTTTCAAACACCATATATTTT. The full variable domain, its missing parts supplied by reference TRBV5-1 and TRBJ1-3, is KAGVTQTPRYLIKTRGQQVTLSCSPISGHRSVSWYQQTPGQGLQFLFEYFSETQRNKGNFPGRFSGRQFSNSRSEMNVSTLELGDSALYLCASSFSGVSNTIYFGEGSWLTVV.

This chain connects TRBV7-9 to TRBJ2-7; TRBD1 matches at 10 bases. CDR1 is SEHNR, CDR2 FQNEAQ, per germline (reference sequence). V lost 0 bases to trimming and J lost 7 bases; unmatched junction nucleotides: 6. This CDR3 spans 15 amino acids. The CDR3 loop is CASSLAGTGDREQYF. The CDR3 DNA reads as TGTGCCAGCAGCTTAGCTGGGACAGGGGATAGGGAGCAGTACTTC.

This clone has only one observation. This chain connects TRBV15 to TRBJ2-7, with 8 bases fitting TRBD2. The CDR3 sequence is 13 residues long. Germline CDR1 reads LNHNV; CDR2 reads YYDKDF (reference sequence). V lost 3 bases and J lost 2; bases outside the gene matches: 0. DNA for the CDR3: TGTGCCACCAGCAGGACTAGCGCCTACGAGCAGTACTTC. It encodes CATSRTSAYEQYF.

The chain links TRBV14 to TRBJ1-2; no clear D gene. Per germline, CDR1 SGHDN and CDR2 FVKESK. V lost 9 bases and J lost 2, with 13 bases in between. The length of the CDR3 is 13 residues. The CDR3 is CARKSSPNYGYTF. CDR3 in DNA: TGTGCCAGAAAGTCCTCCCCCAACTATGGCTACACCTTC.

The V and J genes are TRBV29-1 and TRBJ1-3; D is unresolved. The CDR3 spans 12 residues. CDR1 and CDR2 (germline): SQVTM, ANQGSEA. V lost 4 bases to trimming and J lost 3 bases, with 7 bases between them. The chain's CDR3 is CSVAHGGNTIYF. The CDR3 bases are TGCAGCGTTGCGCATGGTGGAAACACCATATATTTT.

This chain joins TRBV5-1 and TRBJ1-1; a possible D gene is TRBD1 (6 bases). The V end was cut by 0 bases, the J end by 0 bases, with 12 bases between. Germline V CDR1 and CDR2: SGHRS, YFSETQ. The CDR3 covers 16 residues. The CDR3 here is CASSLATGTMNTEAFF. CDR3 sequence (DNA): TGCGCCAGCAGCTTGGCAACCGGGACAATGAACACTGAAGCTTTCTTT.

The chain combines TRBV25-1 with TRBJ2-1; 9 nucleotides agree with TRBD1. From germline, CDR1 is MGHDK and CDR2 SYGVNS. V shed 4 bases, J shed 2 bases, and the junction held 9 bases outside the gene matches. The CDR3 is made up of 17 amino acids. The CDR3 region is CASSGPPGQGTYNEQFF. The CDR3 DNA reads TGTGCCAGCAGTGGTCCCCCGGGACAGGGCACCTACAATGAGCAGTTCTTC.

The chain has TRBV29-1 and TRBJ2-7; D is unresolved. CDR3 length equals 10 residues. The germline gives CDR1 SQVTM, CDR2 ANQGSEA. Trimming removed 4 bases at V and 4 bases at J, with 5 bases between. The CDR3 sequence is CSVGSYEQYF. CDR3 nucleotides: TGCAGCGTTGGCTCTTACGAGCAGTACTTC.

The V call is TRBV7-8, the J call TRBJ1-6; weak D call: TRBD1 (5 bases). Germline V gives CDR1 SGHVS, CDR2 FQNEAQ. The germline V and J ends were trimmed by 4 bases and 5 bases, with 12 bases remaining between them. The CDR3 has 15 amino acids. The CDR3 DNA reads TGTGCCAGCAGCTATACGCTGACAGATAATTCACCCCTCCACTTT. The encoded protein is CASSYTLTDNSPLHF.

The chain recombines TRBV5-1 with TRBJ1-5, with 7 positions matching TRBD1. The V segment lost 0 bases and the J segment 4 bases; nucleotides outside the gene matches: 4. The CDR3 covers 15 residues. Per the germline V gene, CDR1 is SGHRS and CDR2 is YFSETQ. The DNA for the CDR3 is TGCGCCAGCAGCTTGGACACAGGGGTTAATCAGCCCCAGCATTTT. Encoded protein: CASSLDTGVNQPQHF.